These 20 T cell receptor beta chains were sequenced from one sample in a study of glioma-infiltrating T cells after dendritic cell vaccination. TCRdb's copy holds only in-frame clones and misses some; the assay was immunoSEQ multiplex PCR. The repertoire holds around 78,000 clones, with roughly 91% as singletons. Time point specified: after dendritic cell vaccination, including at tumor progression/relapse. This specimen was blood, taken after dendritic cell vaccination. These receptors were obtained from a human donor with glioblastoma.

The gene calls are TRBV9 and TRBJ1-2; D possibly corresponds to TRBD1 (6 bases). The V gene's germline CDR1 is SGDLS and CDR2 YYNGEE. The CDR3 consists of 15 residues. With 5 bases removed from V and 4 bases from J, the gap between germline ends came to 18 bases. The CDR3 sequence is CASRGGEGAGYGYTF. The CDR3 DNA reads as TGTGCCAGCAGAGGGGGGGAAGGGGCCGGCTATGGCTACACCTTC.

This clone has only one observation. V usage is TRBV21-1 and J usage is TRBJ1-1. TRBV21-1 is a documented pseudogene. The CDR3 spans 16 residues. The CDR3 sequence: CASSKSGPRLNTEAFF. The CDR3 DNA reads TGTGCCAGCAGCAAAAGCGGGCCAAGGTTGAACACTGAAGCTTTCTTT.

CDR3 nucleotides: TGTGCCAGCAGTGGACAGGGGGCTACGAACACCGGGGAGCTGTTTTTT. This encodes CASSGQGATNTGELFF. The V gene is TRBV14, the J gene TRBJ2-2, with 11 bases identical to TRBD1. Germline loops: CDR1 SGHDN, CDR2 FVKESK. This CDR3 comprises 16 residues. V lost 6 bases, J lost 0 bases, and 3 bases stayed unmatched.

The rearrangement uses TRBV27 and TRBJ1-1; no definite D call. CDR1 is MNHEY, CDR2 SMNVEV, per germline (reference sequence). The CDR3 covers 13 residues. The ends were cut back, 2 bases at V and 11 bases at J, with 15 bases in the middle. The CDR3 region is CASSLRGLAGAFF. The CDR3 bases are TGTGCCAGCAGTTTACGTGGACTAGCCGGCGCTTTCTTT.

This clone has a handful of counts. V is TRBV10-2 and J is TRBJ1-4; a possible D gene is TRBD1 (5 bases). V lost 5 bases to trimming and J lost 0 bases, with 7 bases between them. The CDR3 has 14 amino acids. The V gene's germline CDR1 is WSHSY and CDR2 SAAADI. CDR3 sequence: CASSLRATNEKLFF. DNA of the CDR3: TGCGCCAGCAGTCTCAGGGCAACTAATGAAAAACTGTTTTTT.

The CDR3 sequence is CASSFFGGTGELFF. CDR3 bases: TGTGCCAGCAGCTTCTTTGGGGGGACCGGGGAGCTGTTTTTT. The genes are TRBV5-4 and TRBJ2-2; a possible D gene is TRBD2 (6 bases). The CDR3 has 14 amino acids. The germline gives CDR1 SGHNT, CDR2 YYREEE (reference sequence). Trimming stripped 2 bases from V and 5 bases from J, with 10 bases between.

The chain has TRBV6-4 and TRBJ2-1; TRBD2 matches at 10 bases. The germline V gene has CDR1 MRHNA and CDR2 SNTAGT. The J segment lost 6 bases and the V segment lost 0 bases, leaving 5 bases of the junction unmatched. The CDR3 runs to 16 residues. CDR3 residues: CASSDSLAGGGNEQFF. DNA of the CDR3: TGTGCCAGCAGTGACTCATTAGCGGGGGGCGGCAATGAGCAGTTCTTC.

DNA of the CDR3: TGCGCCAGCAGCCACCCGGGACTAGCGGGGGGGCCACGCAGCACAGATACGCAGTATTTT. This codes for CASSHPGLAGGPRSTDTQYF. The rearrangement joins TRBV4-1 to TRBJ2-3; TRBD2 aligns across 16 bases. The CDR3 loop spans 20 amino acids. V gave up 3 bases and J gave up 0 bases; unmatched junction bases: 9. Germline-derived CDR1 and CDR2 are MGHRA and YSYEKL.

This sequence joins TRBV4-2 and TRBJ2-7, with TRBD2 as a possible D gene (6 bases). CDR1 is LGHNA and CDR2 is YNFKEQ in the germline V gene. The CDR3 contains 16 residues. V lost 2 bases, J lost 3 bases, and 17 bases lay in between. The CDR3 sequence is CASSQTISSERYEQYF. The CDR3, as DNA: TGTGCCAGCAGCCAAACAATTTCTAGCGAACGCTACGAGCAGTACTTC.

Remarks on this clone: As the CDR3 is not closed by the conserved phenylalanine or tryptophan, this likely results from a read error. The DNA is left out, because the CDR3 cannot be placed on it with certainty; the CDR3 is given as TCRdb lists it. The rearrangement joins TRBV6-6 to TRBJ2-7; TRBD1, the D gene given by the table, was not confirmed from the DNA. The CDR3 comprises 14 residues, both ends counted. The germline V gene has CDR1 MNHNY and CDR2 SVGAGI (reference sequence). This CDR3 reads CASSVLPESGTGLG.

The DNA for the CDR3 is TGCAGCGTTGAAGATCAAGGGGGCTATGGGGAAAAACTGTTTTTT. Its protein product is CSVEDQGGYGEKLFF. The rearrangement joins TRBV29-1 to TRBJ1-4; 7 bases are a match to TRBD1. V dropped 0 bases and J dropped 8; count of bases not matched to a gene: 9. Germline V lookup: CDR1 SQVTM, CDR2 ANQGSEA. The CDR3 runs to 15 residues.

This clone was found once. The V gene is TRBV4-1, the J gene TRBJ1-2; D not resolved. Germline-derived CDR1 and CDR2 are MGHRA and YSYEKL. V was shortened by 1 base and J by 2 bases, with 11 bases between the two germline ends. This CDR3 region has 15 residues. The CDR3 DNA is TGCGCCAGCAGCCAAGTCCTCGACTGGAACTATGGCTACACCTTC. This translates into CASSQVLDWNYGYTF.

The chain links TRBV4-2 to TRBJ2-1, with 9 nucleotides matching TRBD2. The CDR3 runs to 16 residues. The germline V gene has CDR1 LGHNA and CDR2 YNFKEQ. The ends lost 2 bases at V and 2 bases at J; junction bases unmatched: 4. This chain's CDR3 is CASSQSLAGAYNEQFF. CDR3 bases: TGTGCCAGCAGCCAATCCTTAGCGGGGGCCTACAATGAGCAGTTCTTC.

This chain uses TRBV5-4 with TRBJ1-3, with a possible D match to TRBD1 (5 bases). The germline CDR1 and CDR2 sequences are SGHNT and YYREEE (reference sequence). The CDR3 contains 13 residues. V was trimmed by 3 bases and J by 4 bases, leaving 8 bases between them. CDR3 sequence reads: CASSSEGGNTIYF. The DNA of the CDR3 is TGTGCCAGCAGCTCGGAGGGGGGAAACACCATATATTTT.

V and J are TRBV5-1 and TRBJ2-5; D uncertain. The CDR3 contains 13 residues. Trimming shortened V by 2 bases and J by 2 bases, and 7 bases separated the two germline ends. Germline CDR1 SGHRS, CDR2 YFSETQ. The CDR3 is CASSFGLQETQYF. For the CDR3, the DNA is TGCGCCAGCAGCTTTGGGCTTCAAGAGACCCAGTACTTC.

V and J are TRBV5-8 and TRBJ1-1; TRBD1 is a possible D gene (5 bases). CDR1 is SGHTS and CDR2 is YDEGEE in the germline V gene. Trimming took 0 bases from V and 5 from J, leaving 11 bases between them. The CDR3 runs to 14 residues. The CDR3 DNA sequence: TGTGCCAGCAGCTTGGGTGGGGGGGGAACTGAAGCTTTCTTT. Amino acid sequence: CASSLGGGGTEAFF.

The V and J genes are TRBV7-8 and TRBJ1-1, with 8 positions matching TRBD1. Germline CDR1 SGHVS, CDR2 FQNEAQ. V lost 3 bases, J lost 6 bases, and 6 bases stayed unmatched. The CDR3 loop spans 14 amino acids. The CDR3 reads CASSFTGQAPEAFF. The CDR3, as DNA: TGTGCCAGCAGCTTTACGGGACAGGCCCCTGAAGCTTTCTTT.

The rearrangement links TRBV5-4 to TRBJ1-2; 9 bases are shared with TRBD1. The CDR3 runs to 14 residues. Germline V lookup: CDR1 SGHNT, CDR2 YYREEE (reference sequence). The V gene end was trimmed by 4 bases and the J gene end by 4 bases; junction bases not matched to a gene: 5. The CDR3 here is CASSAQGAIYGYTF. The CDR3 nucleotides read TGTGCCAGCAGCGCACAGGGGGCGATCTATGGCTACACCTTC.

The chain carries TRBV5-6 and TRBJ1-1, with no clear D. The V gene lost 4 bases and the J gene lost 2 bases, with 9 bases spanning the gap. The V gene's germline CDR1 is SGHDT and CDR2 YYEEEE. The CDR3 has 13 residues. In DNA, the CDR3 is TGTGCCAGCAGCATTAGCCTTAACACTGAAGCTTTCTTT. It translates to CASSISLNTEAFF.

Notes on this clone: The same CDR3 arises from other DNA sequences in this sample as well. The rearrangement joins TRBV5-1 to TRBJ1-5, with TRBD1 matching over 8 bases. The J segment lost 6 bases and the V segment lost 4 bases, leaving 6 bases of the junction unmatched. The germline CDR1 and CDR2 sequences are SGHRS and YFSETQ. This CDR3 contains 14 residues. The chain's CDR3 is CASSLGQGGQPQHF. CDR3 nucleotides: TGCGCCAGCAGCCTAGGACAGGGTGGTCAGCCCCAGCATTTT.